The T cell receptor (beta chain) under discussion was sequenced for a study of technical replicates of blood from a handful of donors. TCRdb's copy holds only in-frame clones and misses some; the assay was immunoSEQ multiplex PCR. This sample yields 70,000 to 95,000 clones, of which about 94% are seen a single time; approximately 0.24% belongs to the top ten. This clone was recorded once. The CDR3 length is 17 residues. The V end lost 1 base, the J end lost 0 bases, and 16 bases lay between the germline ends. The germline V gene has CDR1 SGHVS and CDR2 FQNEAQ. The origin of this receptor is a human donor in good health. The V call is TRBV7-8, the J call TRBJ2-7, with D tentatively TRBD2 (6 bases). The source material was T cells isolated from PBMCs. CDR3 nucleotide sequence: TGTGCCAGCAGCTTAGATCAGAGCGTGCGGGACTCCTACGAGCAGTACTTC. Translating gives CASSLDQSVRDSYEQYF. Together with reference TRBV7-8 and TRBJ2-7, the CDR3 gives the full variable domain: GAGVSQSPRYKVAKRGQDVALRCDPISGHVSLFWYQQALGQGPEFLTYFQNEAQLDKSGLPSDRFFAERPEGSVSTLKIQRTQQEDSAVYLCASSLDQSVRDSYEQYFGPGTRLTVT.